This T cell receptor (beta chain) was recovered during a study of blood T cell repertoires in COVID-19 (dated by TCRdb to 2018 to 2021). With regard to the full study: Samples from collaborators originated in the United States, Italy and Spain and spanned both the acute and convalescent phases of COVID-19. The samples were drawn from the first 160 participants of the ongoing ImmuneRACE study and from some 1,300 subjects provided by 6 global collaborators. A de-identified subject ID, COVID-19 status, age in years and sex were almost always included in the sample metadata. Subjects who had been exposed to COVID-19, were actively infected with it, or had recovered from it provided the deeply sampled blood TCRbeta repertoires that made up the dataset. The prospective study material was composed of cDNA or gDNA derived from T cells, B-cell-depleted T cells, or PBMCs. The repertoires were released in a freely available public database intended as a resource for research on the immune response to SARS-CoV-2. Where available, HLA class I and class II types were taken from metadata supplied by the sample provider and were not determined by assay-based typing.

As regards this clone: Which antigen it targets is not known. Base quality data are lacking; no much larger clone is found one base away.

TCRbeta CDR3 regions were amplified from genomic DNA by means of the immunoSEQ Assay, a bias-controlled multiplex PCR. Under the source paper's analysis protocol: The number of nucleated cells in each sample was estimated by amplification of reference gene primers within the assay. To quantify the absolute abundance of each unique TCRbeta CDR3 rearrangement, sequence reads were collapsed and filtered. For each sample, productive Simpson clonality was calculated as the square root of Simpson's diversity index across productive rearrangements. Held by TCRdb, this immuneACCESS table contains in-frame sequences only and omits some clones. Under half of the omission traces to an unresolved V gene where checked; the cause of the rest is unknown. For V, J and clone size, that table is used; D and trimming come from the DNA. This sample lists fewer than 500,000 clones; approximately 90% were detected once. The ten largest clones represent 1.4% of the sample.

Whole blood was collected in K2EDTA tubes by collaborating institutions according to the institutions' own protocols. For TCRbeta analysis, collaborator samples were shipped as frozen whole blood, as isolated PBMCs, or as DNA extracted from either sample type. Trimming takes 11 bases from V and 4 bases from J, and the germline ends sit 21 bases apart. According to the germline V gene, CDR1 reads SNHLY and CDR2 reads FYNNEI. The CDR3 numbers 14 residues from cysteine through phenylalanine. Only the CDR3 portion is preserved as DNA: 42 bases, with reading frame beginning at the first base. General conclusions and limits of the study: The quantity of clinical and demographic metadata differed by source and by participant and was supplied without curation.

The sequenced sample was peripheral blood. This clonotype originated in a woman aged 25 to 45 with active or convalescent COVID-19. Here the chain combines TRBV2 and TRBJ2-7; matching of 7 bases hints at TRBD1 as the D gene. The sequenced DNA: TGTGCCTTTACAGGGGAGGATTTGCGGTACGAGCAGTACTTC. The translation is CAFTGEDLRYEQYF. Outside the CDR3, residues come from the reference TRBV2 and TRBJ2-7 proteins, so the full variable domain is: EPEVTQTPSHQVTQMGQEVILRCVPISNHLYFYWYRQILGQKVEFLVSFYNNEISEKSEIFDDQFSVERPDGSNFTLKIRSTKLEDSAMYFCAFTGEDLRYEQYFGPGTRLTVT.